Included here is one TCR beta chain sequence, with context. Its antigen remains unknown. An equimolar mix of two oligonucleotides served as the beta constant-region primer for TRBC1 and TRBC2. Nested alpha and beta constant-region primers with the SP2 primer drove four PCR rounds on ligated cDNA. Ligation attached a single-stranded oligonucleotide with a 12-nucleotide UMI and the SP2 primer to the cDNA 3' end. TCRdb called the UMI-ligation and nested PCR reads again in MiXCR, with one record for every CDR3 protein. This table has about 90,000 distinct CDR3 sequences, about 11% appearing once. The record originates from a study of naive and memory T cell subsets. Overall study findings and caveats: Expression changes during T cell differentiation may affect RNA-based TCR counts. A few larger clonotypes appeared in naive repertoires, especially CD8, possibly memory cells re-expressing CD45RA. Over 85% of naive TCR sequences appeared only once, unlike memory subsets.

From germline, CDR1 is MDHEN and CDR2 SYDVKM. CDR3 length: 13 residues. The V gene lost 11 bases and the J gene lost 1 base, with 14 bases spanning the gap. The gene calls are TRBV28 and TRBJ1-1, with D perhaps TRBD1 (6 bases). This TCR came from a human donor in good health. Sequenced input: naive CD4+ T cells from blood. CDR3 sequence (DNA): TGTGCCGGACAGAGGAGGACGAACACTGAAGCTTTCTTT. Amino acid sequence: CAGQRRTNTEAFF.